Each of the 17 T cell receptor beta chains below was sequenced from the same sample in a study of blood T cell repertoires in COVID-19 (TCRdb year 2020). The receptor library was made with the immunoSEQ multiplex PCR assay. This is the immuneACCESS table as TCRdb keeps it, with only in-frame sequences that have V and J called. A part of the clones is gone; compared with another copy, unresolved V genes explain less than half, and the rest is unexplained. Within this sample are under 200,000 clones, with 88% of them counted one time only. More than 6.5% of the sample is held by the ten biggest clonotypes. Sequenced material: PBMCs or T cells enriched from blood (not recorded which). All receptors come from a woman between 50 and 59 years old who had recovered from COVID-19.

The gene calls are TRBV30 and TRBJ2-3; possible D gene TRBD2, 6 bases. The germline CDR1 and CDR2 sequences are GTSNPN and SVGIG (reference sequence). The CDR3 extends over 17 amino acids. Trimming took off 4 bases at V and 0 bases at J, with 20 bases between the two ends. CDR3 sequence (DNA): TGTGCCTGGATAACTGCCGGGACTTCCCTGAGCACAGATACGCAGTATTTT. It translates to CAWITAGTSLSTDTQYF.

This chain joins TRBV11-3 and TRBJ1-2; TRBD1 might be the D (6 bases). This CDR3 comprises 15 residues. The V end was cut by 5 bases, the J end by 4 bases, with 17 bases between. Germline lookup yields CDR1 SGHNT and CDR2 YENEEA. In DNA form, the CDR3 reads TGTGCCAGCAGCGCCGGAGGGGGGGGAATCTATGGCTACACCTTC. This sequence encodes CASSAGGGGIYGYTF.

The chain recombines TRBV25-1 with TRBJ1-2, with D possibly matching TRBD1 (6 bases). The CDR3 spans 12 residues. Germline V gene data show CDR1 as MGHDK and CDR2 as SYGVNS. Trimming cost V 7 bases and J 7 bases, with 13 bases left between them. The CDR3 protein is CASTTGISGYTF. In DNA form, the CDR3 reads TGTGCCAGCACCACAGGGATTAGTGGCTACACCTTC.

The J gene is TRBJ1-2, the V gene TRBV4-3; TRBD1 might be the D (6 bases). Germline CDR1 and CDR2: LGHNA and YSLEER. Deletions cut 1 base from V and 8 bases from J, with 20 bases between. The length of the CDR3 is 16 residues. The DNA of the CDR3 is TGCGCCAGCAGCCAAGGGGGGCGGGGAGGGGCGATCGGCTACACCTTC. Protein sequence: CASSQGGRGGAIGYTF.

The chain combines TRBV5-6 with TRBJ2-2; TRBD1 aligns across 8 bases. The J segment lost 7 bases and the V segment lost 1 base, leaving 9 bases of the junction unmatched. Germline loops: CDR1 SGHDT, CDR2 YYEEEE. This CDR3 has 16 amino acids. CDR3 loop: CASSLNQGALSGELFF. For the CDR3, the DNA is TGTGCCAGCAGCTTGAACCAGGGGGCTTTAAGCGGGGAGCTGTTTTTT.

The chain carries TRBV30 and TRBJ2-3; TRBD2 matches at 11 bases. The CDR3 loop spans 16 amino acids. The junction had 12 bases not matched to a gene; V was cut back by 1 base and J by 9 bases. Per germline, CDR1 GTSNPN and CDR2 SVGIG (reference sequence). The CDR3 loop reads CAWSALAGATTGTQYF. CDR3 nucleotides: TGTGCCTGGAGTGCACTAGCGGGGGCGACCACAGGGACGCAGTATTTT.

The sample holds a few counts of this clone. The chain couples TRBV2 to TRBJ2-5; TRBD2 agrees at 7 bases. V lost 8 bases to trimming and J lost 5 bases; unmatched junction nucleotides: 8. Looked up from germline, CDR1 is SNHLY and CDR2 is FYNNEI. This CDR3 has 13 amino acids. The CDR3 protein is CASASGGLETQYF. CDR3 nucleotide sequence: TGTGCCAGCGCGTCGGGGGGATTGGAGACCCAGTACTTC.

This chain connects TRBV12-3 or TRBV12-4 to TRBJ1-5, with 10 bases that match TRBD1. The CDR3 spans 13 residues. J gave up 7 bases and V 7 bases, and 4 bases lay outside the gene matches. CDR3 DNA: TGTGCCAGCACCACGACAGGGGGCCAGCCCCAGCATTTT. It translates to CASTTTGGQPQHF.

The gene calls are TRBV9 and TRBJ2-5, with TRBD2 matching over 12 bases. The CDR3 has 15 amino acids. Germline V lookup: CDR1 SGDLS, CDR2 YYNGEE. V shed 4 bases, J shed 4 bases, and the junction held 5 bases outside the gene matches. The CDR3 region is CASSPTSGGGETQYF. The CDR3, as DNA: TGTGCCAGCAGCCCGACTAGCGGGGGAGGAGAGACCCAGTACTTC.

The chain joins TRBV18 to TRBJ1-2; TRBD1 matches 7 bases. The trim removed 2 bases at V and 7 bases at J, leaving 7 bases unmatched. The CDR3 spans 14 residues. The V gene's germline CDR1 is KGHSH and CDR2 LQKENI. Written as DNA, the CDR3 is TGTGCCAGCTCACCAGACAGGGATGCTCGTGGCTACACCTTC. Translating gives CASSPDRDARGYTF.

The V call is TRBV2, the J call TRBJ1-5; a possible D gene is TRBD1 (5 bases). CDR3 length: 14 residues. Trimming stripped 3 bases from V and 2 bases from J, with 8 bases between. The germline CDR1 and CDR2 sequences are SNHLY and FYNNEI. CDR3 DNA: TGTGCCAGCAGTGATCAGGGTGGCAATCAGCCCCAGCATTTT. This translates into CASSDQGGNQPQHF.

The J gene is TRBJ1-2, the V gene TRBV27; TRBD1 matches 11 bases. Germline V gives CDR1 MNHEY, CDR2 SMNVEV (reference sequence). V dropped 4 bases and J dropped 5; count of bases not matched to a gene: 12. This CDR3 comprises 17 residues. The CDR3, as DNA: TGTGCCAGCAGTTCCGCGGACAGGGGGCGAGGAGAGTATGGCTACACCTTC. It specifies CASSSADRGRGEYGYTF.

This chain joins TRBV6-1 and TRBJ1-2; D unclear. Germline CDR1 reads MNHNS; CDR2 reads SASEGT. The CDR3 length is 15 residues. Trimming shortened V by 0 bases and J by 8 bases, and 16 bases separated the two germline ends. The CDR3 loop is CASSEARRFTWGYTF. As DNA, the CDR3 is TGTGCCAGCAGTGAAGCGCGTCGGTTCACGTGGGGCTACACCTTC.

The chain employs TRBV2 and TRBJ1-1, with D tentatively TRBD1 (5 bases). This CDR3 comprises 13 residues. The V end lost 6 bases, the J end lost 1 base, and 9 bases lay between the germline ends. Germline lookup yields CDR1 SNHLY and CDR2 FYNNEI. CDR3 protein: CASSSGRNTEAFF. The DNA of the CDR3 is TGTGCCAGCAGCTCAGGGCGGAACACTGAAGCTTTCTTT.

Note on this clone: This CDR3 is also generated by other DNA sequences in the sample. The chain couples TRBV5-1 to TRBJ1-1; tentatively, D is TRBD1 (5 bases). The CDR3 consists of 13 residues. Trimming took 1 base from V and 1 from J, leaving 5 bases between them. CDR1 and CDR2 from the germline V gene are SGHRS and YFSETQ. CDR3 coding DNA: TGCGCCAGCAGCTTGACAGGGAACACTGAAGCTTTCTTT. The encoded protein is CASSLTGNTEAFF.

The chain couples TRBV6-5 to TRBJ2-1; tentative D call: TRBD1 (6 bases). Trimming took off 6 bases at V and 4 bases at J, with 10 bases between the two ends. The CDR3 runs to 13 residues. Looked up from germline, CDR1 is MNHEY and CDR2 is SVGAGI. In nucleotides, the CDR3 is TGTGCCAGCAGCAACGGACAGTACAATGAGCAGTTCTTC. It is translated as CASSNGQYNEQFF.

The V and J genes are TRBV19 and TRBJ1-2; D is perhaps TRBD1 (6 bases). V was clipped by 5 bases and J by 6 bases, with 25 bases between them. The CDR3 covers 17 residues. Germline assignment: CDR1 LNHDA and CDR2 SQIVND (reference sequence). The CDR3 sequence is CASSVTGLKDFVDGYTF. CDR3 sequence (DNA): TGTGCCAGTAGTGTTACAGGGCTGAAGGATTTTGTTGATGGCTACACCTTC.